Below are 15 T cell receptor beta chains sequenced from a single sample in a study of shared clonotypes between healthy human individuals. Using immunoSEQ multiplex PCR, the repertoire was profiled, and TCRdb retains in-frame clones only, with some absent. The table lists around 700,000 clones, about 74% of them singletons. Input material: memory CD4+ T cells sorted from blood. Subset indicated: CD45RA-negative fraction. These receptors were collected from a woman in her 30s in good health.

The chain combines TRBV11-2 with TRBJ2-5; D remains unclear. Trimming pared 3 bases from V and 0 bases from J, leaving 8 bases between. Germline loops: CDR1 SGHAT, CDR2 FQNNGV. The CDR3 sequence is 14 residues long. CDR3 in amino acids: CASSFQRDQETQYF. In DNA, the CDR3 is TGTGCCAGCAGCTTTCAACGGGACCAAGAGACCCAGTACTTC.

V usage is TRBV5-1 and J usage is TRBJ2-3, with D perhaps matching TRBD2 (6 bases). V was cut by 4 bases and J by 4 bases, with 22 bases left in between. The CDR3 spans 17 residues. Germline lookup yields CDR1 SGHRS and CDR2 YFSETQ. CDR3 bases: TGCGCCAGCAGCCCCGACCCATCCGGGAGTGGCGCAGATACGCAGTATTTT. Translation: CASSPDPSGSGADTQYF.

DNA for the CDR3: TGTGCCAGCGGAGGGACACGCACAGATACGCAGTATTTT. Encoded protein: CASGGTRTDTQYF. V usage is TRBV6-1 and J usage is TRBJ2-3; possibly TRBD1 or TRBD2 for D (6 bases each). CDR3 length: 13 residues. In germline, CDR1 is MNHNS, CDR2 SASEGT. The ends were cut back, 8 bases at V and 1 base at J, with 10 bases in the middle.

The V gene is TRBV28, the J gene TRBJ1-2; 7 positions agree with TRBD1. The CDR3 spans 15 residues. Germline trimming cut 7 bases from V and 4 bases from J; bases unmatched to any gene: 12. CDR1 and CDR2 from the germline V gene are MDHEN and SYDVKM. The CDR3 here is CASNGPGQSFYGYTF. CDR3 nucleotides: TGTGCCAGCAACGGACCGGGACAGAGTTTCTATGGCTACACCTTC.

The V and J genes are TRBV18 and TRBJ2-7; no firm D call. The CDR3 consists of 12 residues. Germline V gene lookup returns CDR1 KGHSH and CDR2 LQKENI. V was trimmed by 3 bases and J by 5 bases, leaving 8 bases between them. The CDR3, as DNA: TGTGCCAGCTCACCTGGCCTACACGAGCAGTACTTC. Translating it yields CASSPGLHEQYF.

This clone showed up just a few times. This chain's CDR3 is CASSLLAGGPISEQYF. The CDR3 DNA sequence: TGCGCCAGCAGCCTACTAGCGGGAGGGCCTATCTCCGAGCAGTACTTC. V and J are TRBV5-1 and TRBJ2-7; 13 nucleotides line up with TRBD2. J gave up 6 bases and V 4 bases, and 10 bases lay outside the gene matches. This CDR3 spans 16 amino acids. Germline CDR1 is SGHRS and CDR2 is YFSETQ.

CDR3 nucleotide sequence: TGTGCCAGCAGTAGGGGGCTGGGGAATCAGCCCCAGCATTTT. Translation: CASSRGLGNQPQHF. The gene calls are TRBV2 and TRBJ1-5; 7 bases fit TRBD1. The CDR3 contains 14 residues. Germline V gene lookup returns CDR1 SNHLY and CDR2 FYNNEI. The V and J ends lost 5 bases and 4 bases, in that order; junction bases with no gene match: 5. Variable domain in full (rest from reference TRBV2 and TRBJ1-5): EPEVTQTPSHQVTQMGQEVILRCVPISNHLYFYWYRQILGQKVEFLVSFYNNEISEKSEIFDDQFSVERPDGSNFTLKIRSTKLEDSAMYFCASSRGLGNQPQHFGDGTRLSIL.

There are a few counts of this clone. The rearrangement links TRBV7-9 to TRBJ2-5; D uncertain. The V end was cut by 5 bases, the J end by 5 bases, with 15 bases between. CDR1 and CDR2 (germline): SEHNR, FQNEAQ (reference sequence). The CDR3 covers 14 residues. DNA of the CDR3: TGTGCCAGCAGCCGGTCCGCGAGTATGGAGACCCAGTACTTC. The encoded protein is CASSRSASMETQYF.

In this sample, this clone turned up once. V and J are TRBV5-4 and TRBJ1-1; weak D call: TRBD1 (5 bases). In germline, CDR1 is SGHNT, CDR2 YYREEE (reference sequence). With 0 bases removed from V and 0 bases from J, the gap between germline ends came to 9 bases. The CDR3 runs 15 residues. The CDR3 DNA reads as TGTGCCAGCAGCTTGGCAGGGCCGATGAACACTGAAGCTTTCTTT. Encoded protein: CASSLAGPMNTEAFF.

The chain is built from TRBV28 and TRBJ1-5, with D tentatively TRBD1 (6 bases). CDR3 size: 16 residues. Per the germline V gene, CDR1 is MDHEN and CDR2 is SYDVKM. With 4 bases removed from V and 6 bases from J, the gap between germline ends came to 19 bases. The CDR3 sequence is CASSSREYRVFQPQHF. The DNA for the CDR3 is TGTGCCAGCAGTTCCCGAGAGTACAGGGTCTTTCAGCCCCAGCATTTT.

This clone has more than one count but fewer than ten. This chain connects TRBV19 to TRBJ2-6; TRBD1 matches 9 bases. There are 15 residues in the CDR3. Germline loops: CDR1 LNHDA, CDR2 SQIVND (reference sequence). The trim removed 5 bases at V and 5 bases at J, leaving 4 bases unmatched. The CDR3 nucleotides read TGTGCCAGTAGTTCAGGACAGGGGCGGGCCAACGTCCTGACTTTC. This encodes CASSSGQGRANVLTF.

The chain has TRBV11-2 and TRBJ1-2; 10 bases line up with TRBD1. This CDR3 has 13 amino acids. The germline V gene has CDR1 SGHAT and CDR2 FQNNGV. The V and J ends lost 6 bases and 5 bases, in that order; junction bases with no gene match: 3. CDR3 amino acids: CASSLGQGYGYTF. The CDR3, as DNA: TGTGCCAGCAGTCTGGGACAGGGGTATGGCTACACCTTC.

The V and J genes are TRBV7-8 and TRBJ1-3; 7 bases align to TRBD1. J was trimmed by 3 bases and V by 2 bases; bases with no gene match: 7. Looked up from germline, CDR1 is SGHVS and CDR2 is FQNEAQ. CDR3 length equals 16 residues. The CDR3 coding sequence is TGTGCCAGCAGCTTACAGGGGACAGCGATTGGAAACACCATATATTTT. Its translation is CASSLQGTAIGNTIYF.

This clone was seen repeatedly, ten times or more. The V call is TRBV21-1, the J call TRBJ2-1; TRBD2 was called by the table and not checked on the DNA. TRBV21-1 is recorded as a pseudogene. The CDR3 contains 16 residues. This CDR3 reads CASSKEATSSYNEQFF. The CDR3 nucleotides are TGTGCCAGCAGCAAGGAGGCGACGAGCTCCTACAATGAGCAGTTCTTC.

The V and J genes are TRBV7-8 and TRBJ2-7; possible D gene TRBD2, 6 bases. Germline assignment: CDR1 SGHVS and CDR2 FQNEAQ. Trimming removed 1 base from V and 2 bases from J, with 21 bases in between. The CDR3 covers 18 residues. This CDR3 reads CASSLGPGRLAITYEQYF. CDR3 nucleotides: TGTGCCAGCAGCTTAGGCCCCGGTAGGCTAGCGATAACCTACGAGCAGTACTTC.